The T cell receptor beta chain under discussion was sequenced for a study of blood T cell repertoires in COVID-19. Across the study: PBMCs, B-cell-depleted T cells, or T cells were the source of the cDNA or gDNA that made up the material.

Using immunoSEQ multiplex PCR, the repertoire was profiled, and TCRdb retains in-frame clones only, with some absent. The sample contains fewer than 180,000 clones, approximately 84% of which appear only once. The sequence was obtained from a man between 65 and 79 years old with acute or convalescent COVID-19. The sample taken for sequencing was peripheral blood.

CDR3 amino acids: CASRLTGSPTEAFF. CDR3 coding DNA: TGCGCCAGCAGACTTACAGGTAGCCCCACTGAAGCTTTCTTT. J is TRBJ1-1 and V is TRBV10-2, with a weak D call TRBD1 (5 bases). This CDR3 comprises 14 residues. With 6 bases removed from V and 4 bases from J, the gap between germline ends came to 15 bases. In germline, CDR1 is WSHSY, CDR2 SAAADI.